Sequencing of this T cell receptor (beta chain) was carried out in a study of T cells in Graves' hyperthyroidism and ophthalmopathy. Amplified TCR beta CDR3 regions derived from RNA transcripts. HTBI primers were employed in a first-round RT-PCR of the TCR CDR3. TCRdb reprocessed the multiplex PCR reads via MiXCR and lists one record per CDR3 protein. The data contain a few hundred thousand distinct CDR3 sequences, 15% to 18% of them seen just once; the ten biggest clones take up roughly 15%. The V gene end was trimmed by 1 base and the J gene end by 6 bases; junction bases not matched to a gene: 7. Germline V gene data show CDR1 as SGHVS and CDR2 as FQNEAQ. The CDR3 extends over 15 amino acids.

The clonotype was recovered from a woman in her late teens or twenties with Graves' hyperthyroidism. J is TRBJ2-3 and V is TRBV7-8; TRBD2 aligns across 7 bases. Source material: blood. The CDR3: CASSLDGGFGDTQYF. The DNA for the CDR3 is TGTGCCAGCAGCTTAGACGGGGGGTTCGGTGATACGCAGTATTTT.